Given below is one T cell receptor (beta chain) in context. No antigen is known for it. The repertoire was sequenced with immunoSEQ multiplex PCR; TCRdb's copy has only in-frame clones and lacks some. The sample has over 100,000 clones; roughly 93% are singletons. In germline, CDR1 is MNHNS, CDR2 SASEGT. CDR3 length: 14 residues. V was pared by 8 bases and J by 0 bases, with 11 bases between. This specimen belongs to a study of siplizumab effects on memory and regulatory T cells. Study conclusions and caveats: Among alloreactive clones, only a minor fraction mapped to unstimulated subsets. Researchers did not confirm the suppressive function of proliferating Tregs from siplizumab cultures.

This TCR came from a human donor in good health. Sequenced material: Tregs sorted from blood. The rearrangement uses TRBV6-1 and TRBJ2-1; no firm D call. The CDR3 nucleotides read TGTGCCAGCGCCGCCTTCTACTCCTACAATGAGCAGTTCTTC. It codes for CASAAFYSYNEQFF.